This T cell receptor beta chain is from a study of T cell responses to AZD1222 COVID-19 vaccine (dated by TCRdb to about 2021). Broadly, across the study: A total of over 230 trial participants underwent TCR sequencing, of whom some 210 received two doses of AZD1222 and some 26 received two doses of the MenACWY control vaccine. Enrollment into the trials was organized by age into subgroups of 18-55, 56-69 and 70-plus years, and those subgroups contained around 150, 28 and 57 TCR-sequenced participants, respectively. The study at large found these results: After two AZD1222 doses, both the breadth and the depth of spike-specific TCRs were significantly higher than at day 0 and than in MenACWY recipients. No day 14 peak-response samples were available, so repertoires were characterized only after the peak T cell response. Participants were mostly white British and included more females than males, and it was suggested by the authors that clonal diversity may have been underestimated. Only five to seven AZD1222 recipients were SARS-CoV-2 seropositive at baseline, limiting conclusions about previously exposed vaccinees. The 56-69-year group was small, and its depth increase did not reach significance, likely because of low power. Reportedly, close to half of the unique spike-specific TCRs recognized epitopes lying outside the regions that are mutated in the B.1.351 and B.1.1.7 variants. CD4 TCRs associated with the vaccine covered the entire spike protein, and the dominant responses were in regions 160-218 and 743-854.

A note on this clone: There is no known antigen for this receptor. Base qualities are not provided; no much larger clone lies one nucleotide away.

Its CDR3 holds 13 amino acids, cysteine through phenylalanine. The CDR3 DNA has 39 bases and is translated from base 1. CDR1 and CDR2 (SQVTM, ANQGSEA) derive from the germline V gene. Deletion took 6 bases off V and 8 bases off J, with a span of 19 bases between the germline ends. The CDR3 regions of human TCRbeta chains were subjected to immunosequencing. Per the authors' processing: TCRs in the repertoires were compared against a reference library of SARS-CoV-2-specific TCRs that had been generated with the MIRA antigen-specificity platform. Breadth was defined as the fraction of unique TCRs that were SARS-CoV-2-associated. Depth was defined as the fraction of total T cells that were SARS-CoV-2-associated. Using the MIRA data, every spike-specific TCR was mapped to the spike region that the TCR reacted to and assigned to either a CD4 or a CD8 class. Log10-transformed breadth and depth values were compared by one-way ANOVA with Sidak's multiple comparisons tests. Not all clones reach the TCRdb copy of this immuneACCESS table, which keeps in-frame sequences only. Checked studies attribute under half of the gap to unresolved V genes and leave the rest unexplained. The V and J calls and the clone size are those of that table, but D and trimming were determined from the DNA. The sample table lists about 120,000 clones, roughly nine tenths of them with a count of one. The ten biggest clones cover 1.6% of the sample.

What the time point label conveys for this sample: about 28 days (+/-7) after the second vaccine dose. AZD1222 recipients given second doses at about 4 weeks or at about 12 weeks were pooled, since spike-specific TCR depth and breadth were not found to differ between the two schedules. Vaccinee samples were obtained from the UK trials COV001 and COV002, which included a single-blind randomized controlled phase 2/3 trial of AZD1222 (ChAdOx1 nCoV-19) in healthy adults. For TCRbeta chain sequencing, PBMC samples from trial participants were taken at day 0 and at day 28 after the second dose. The specimen was peripheral blood, collected 28 days after the second AZD1222 dose. This clonotype originated in an adult who received the AZD1222 COVID-19 vaccine. Rearrangement joined TRBV29-1 to TRBJ1-1; the D segment could be TRBD1, given 5 matching bases. The DNA sequence is as follows: TGCAGCGTCGGGGGAGACAGTGGGGAAGAAGCTTTCTTT. It translates to CSVGGDSGEEAFF. Outside the CDR3, residues come from the reference TRBV29-1 and TRBJ1-1 proteins, so the full variable domain is: SAVISQKPSRDICQRGTSLTIQCQVDSQVTMMFWYRQQPGQSLTLIATANQGSEATYESGFVIDKFPISRPNLTFSTLTVSNMSPEDSSIYLCSVGGDSGEEAFFGQGTRLTVV.